A selection of T cell receptor beta chains follows, all from one sample in a study of T cell responses to AZD1222 COVID-19 vaccine. TCRdb's table, derived via immunoSEQ multiplex PCR, lists solely in-frame clones and lacks some. Among 150,000 to 180,000 clones listed, about nine tenths were seen once. The material was peripheral blood, obtained on day 0 of MenACWY control vaccination. The receptors come from an adult in good health. Each CDR3 is given with its conserved first and last residue.

j_call | v_call | cdr3_aa
TRBJ1-1 | TRBV5-6 | CASSLEGVGTEAFF
TRBJ1-5 | TRBV18 | CASSPFRGSRNQPQHF
TRBJ1-6 | TRBV18 | CASSPRDLTNSPLHF
TRBJ2-4 | TRBV21-1 | CASSTSTGVRAKNIQYF
TRBJ1-2 | TRBV19 | CASHFGVNYGYTF
TRBJ1-5 | TRBV7-9 | CASSPGTGENQPQHF
TRBJ2-5 | TRBV18 | CASSPPNSQETQYF
TRBJ1-4 | TRBV20-1 | CSASFGEKLFF
TRBJ1-5 | TRBV11-1 | CASSSGQGYNQPQHF
TRBJ2-7 | TRBV7-2 | CASSFSISGLRIYEQYF
TRBJ2-3 | TRBV7-3 | CASSLQASGSSDTQYF
TRBJ2-2 | TRBV27 | CASLDVGGALVSPNTGELFF
TRBJ2-2 | TRBV15 | CATGSSDTGELFF
TRBJ1-2 | TRBV27 | CASSLRGSNYGYTF
TRBJ2-7 | TRBV11-2 | CASSLDSASGIHF
TRBJ2-3 | TRBV10-3 | CAISLGTSGGEGTQYF
TRBJ1-1 | TRBV13 | CASKLGAPRGNTEAFF
TRBJ1-2 | TRBV24-1 | CATSDTTGNGYTF
TRBJ1-2 | TRBV27 | CASSPWDSLRGYTF
TRBJ2-7 | TRBV4-3 | CASSPAGTGTYEQYF
TRBJ2-1 | TRBV7-9 | CASSSPGGVATNEQFF
TRBJ2-3 | TRBV3-1/TRBV3-2 | CASSHRGRDTDTQYF
TRBJ2-1 | TRBV7-8 | CASSLEISRGNEQFF
TRBJ2-5 | TRBV15 | CATSRLRETQYF
TRBJ1-1 | TRBV12-3/TRBV12-4 | CASSLGPNSEAFF
TRBJ1-1 | TRBV5-1 | CASNWNTEAFF
TRBJ2-2 | TRBV27 | CASGRNTGELFF
TRBJ2-5 | TRBV12-5 | CASGLGSGPLETQYF
TRBJ2-3 | TRBV7-2 | CASSLARHTDTQYF
TRBJ1-2 | TRBV27 | CASSFLQTGVYGYTF
TRBJ1-1 | TRBV5-8 | CASSSGDRQDTEAFF